This TCR beta chain derives from a study of cytomegalovirus exposure and HLA in healthy donors (dated by TCRdb to 2015 to 2018). Broadly, across the study: In an earlier analysis of 550 to 750 of the donors, under 300 Gb of sequence data and 100 million or so unique TCR beta sequences from about 179 million T cells were reported. An early release covering 550 to 650 HLA-typed donors comprised approximately 290 gigabases of sequencing data and around 86 million unique TCR sequences. Of the 398 genotyped donors, about 80% fell in the genetic ancestry cluster associated with self-reported Caucasian donors. The study was designed to test whether signatures of past pathogen exposure could be identified by cataloging public T cell receptors. The study profiled the T cell repertoires of more than 500 subjects by immunosequencing and related them to cytomegalovirus serostatus. In addition to the first cohort of roughly 700 subjects, a separate validation cohort of 130 or so different subjects was used. The study combined high-throughput TCR immunosequencing, statistical association of individual TCRs with disease status, and machine learning to predict cytomegalovirus infection status. A later analysis re-analyzed previously published TCR beta repertoires from approximately 670 donors and added high-resolution HLA genotyping to study TCR occurrence patterns. Rather than using new phenotypic data, the later analysis identified candidate immune exposures from TCR beta sequences and from how often those sequences occurred across donors. To decide whether each TCR beta V gene segment behaved as functional or pseudogenic, an earlier analysis of some 570 of the donors relied on high-throughput TCR beta sequencing. Donor age, sex, ethnicity and CMV serostatus were collected together with the repertoire data. A later genetic analysis took genome-wide SNP genotypes for about 65% of the 666 donors and used that subset as a discovery cohort. Every discovery cohort repertoire had been produced on one sequencing platform. Class I and class II HLA loci were covered by the typing at four-digit resolution. The number of typed donors differed by locus: about 620-630 for A, B, C, DRB1 and DQB1; about 520 for DQA1; around 580 for DPA1; and roughly 490 for DPB1. A handful of DR-DQ haplotypes were handled as single units for association and clustering because linkage in the cohort was strong. Across 300 to 400 genotyped donors of the cohort, an average of approximately 240,000 unique TCR beta nucleotide sequences per donor were sequenced, and 15% to 20% of those sequences were non-productive. Broader findings and caveats from the paper: About 15 rarely observed V segments, including chromosome 9 orphons, were excluded from the earlier analysis of a few hundred of the donors because counts were too low. The only immune exposure information available for the cohort was CMV serostatus. Across donors, most TCR sequences were observed very rarely, whereas some public TCRs were present in many individuals. A further reported finding was that TCR beta sequences accurately predicted the HLA-A and HLA-B alleles for most subjects in the first cohort. Correlated functional status among segregating V segments might be attributable to linkage disequilibrium, but an unknown experimental factor could not be ruled out. It was suggested by the authors that the approach could potentially be generalized to other disease states and immunological phenotypes. In a later analysis, most CMV-associated TCR beta chains were found to appear HLA-restricted, with HLA associations seemingly driven largely by CMV exposure. A later analysis associated around 16,000 TCR beta sequences with specific HLA alleles at a false discovery rate of 0.05. Cytomegalovirus status was reported to be diagnosed by the classifier with high specificity and sensitivity in both the original and validation cohorts. A group of highly shared sequence variants was considered likely to be a technical artifact of the sequencing pipeline. The study listed 150 to 200 TCR beta chains as associated with cytomegalovirus. When HLA alleles, especially DR and DQ, strongly co-occurred, attributing TCR associations to individual alleles was difficult. An earlier analysis of approximately 530 of the donors showed that most TCR beta V segments appeared in productive rearrangements either about 90% or about 30% of the time, which broadly matched IMGT annotations. HLA typing was unavailable for some donors at each locus, so association tests used only the typed subset. According to a later analysis, TCR association rates differed among HLA loci, with DRB1 alleles showing the most associated TCRs and HLA-C alleles showing the fewest. In a later genetic analysis, a missense DCLRE1C variant was associated with V-gene and J-gene trimming of TCR beta chains, and the association was replicated in an independent cohort. In a later genetic analysis, fewer N-insertions in productive TCRs were reported among donors in an Asian-associated ancestry cluster than the roughly 640-donor mean. Compared with equally common non-associated chains, HLA-associated TCR beta chains in a later analysis were more clonally expanded and had lower generation probabilities. The cohort was sequenced for TCR beta chains only, and without alpha or paired-chain data the features that could be detected were limited. A few of the identified cytomegalovirus-associated TCR beta chains were confirmed in vitro to be specific for cytomegalovirus antigens. The 87-base-pair reads could not distinguish some IMGT-functional V segments, including TRBV6-2 and TRBV6-3, so those segments were excluded. In a later analysis, several top co-occurrence clusters were reported to appear linked to parvovirus B19, influenza, CMV and Epstein-Barr virus. Sequencing depth was assumed to be roughly uniform across donors in the presence/absence analyses, though that assumption may not hold.

The library was prepared using the immunoSEQ multiplex PCR assay. For the multiplex PCR, a mixture combining 60 forward primers for TCR Vbeta segments and 13 reverse primers for TCR Jbeta segments was used. Amplification of the CDR3 region of rearranged TCR beta genes was performed with a multiplex PCR assay on genomic DNA. Amplified TCR beta libraries were sequenced as 87-base-pair reads on the Illumina HiSeq System. For the original study's pipeline: A later analysis counted approximately 84 million unique TCR beta chains across the 700 or so repertoires, and some 11 million of these chains were shared by at least two donors. A nearest-neighbor algorithm error-corrected the raw reads and collapsed the reads into unique sequences, merging closely related sequences to remove PCR and sequencing errors. CDR3 sequences were aligned to IMGT reference sequences to assign V, D and J gene segments. For a sequence to be retained, a match of at least six nucleotides was required to both a V gene segment and a J gene segment. A rearrangement counted as productive if the CDR3 had no stop codons and remained in frame with V and J, and every other rearrangement counted as non-productive. CDR3 was defined by IMGT convention, running from the second conserved V-encoded cysteine to the conserved J-encoded phenylalanine. In an earlier analysis of around 600 of the donors, sequences lacking an unambiguous match to a single V gene segment were excluded. An earlier analysis of several hundred of the donors classified V segments as functional when productive rearrangements were above 56.7% and as segregating when the standard deviation between donors was above 5%. A statistical classification framework was developed to diagnose cytomegalovirus status using the catalog of TCR beta chain sequences. A later analysis assigned V and J genes by comparing TCR nucleotide sequences with IMGT/GENE-DB human TR gene sequences. Using the TCRdist pipeline, a later analysis assigned CDR3 sequences along with most-parsimonious VDJ recombination scenarios. In a later analysis, each TCR beta chain was defined by its CDR3 amino acid sequence together with its V-gene family, and reads lacking a unique V-gene family were excluded. As a way to deal with suspected cross-contamination and a sequencing artifact, a later analysis dropped 450 to 600 nucleotide sequences that were highly shared and had low generation probability. In a later analysis, a clonal expansion index was calculated for each public chain from normalized within-repertoire ranks of inferred template counts. A later analysis computed generation probabilities with a VDJ recombination model fitted to out-of-frame rearrangements, and checked the results against IGoR. In a later analysis, hypergeometric tests were used to score TCR-TCR, TCR-HLA and TCR-CMV co-occurrence, with a repertoire-size bias correction applied to TCR pairs. To estimate false discovery rates, a later analysis permuted the HLA or CMV assignments 20 times. In a later analysis, co-occurring TCRs were grouped using DBSCAN, and TCRdist sequence similarity was added for clustering within HLA-allele-positive subsets. Repertoires with fewer than 30,000 or more than 120,000 public chains were left out of co-occurrence clustering, as were five repertoires with anomalous nucleotide sharing. This immuneACCESS table, as held by TCRdb, lists in-frame sequences with V and J called but not all clones. Of the missing ones, under half trace to an unresolved V gene in checked studies; the others have no known cause. Clonal size and the V and J genes are those of that table, whereas D and trimming came from the DNA. The sample table holds almost 200,000 clones, of which around 79% were seen once. The top ten clonotypes cover 4.4% of the sample.

V lost 4 bases and J lost 1 base; the stretch between them is 10 bases long. The germline V gene gives CDR1 as MGHRA and CDR2 as YSYEKL. Counted from cysteine to phenylalanine, this CDR3 has 14 amino acids. Here the CDR3 DNA is all that survives: 42 bases in frame from base 1. The cohort was made up of hundreds of healthy bone marrow donors. All cohort members were sampled while nominally healthy, although unrecorded immune exposures were likely present. The donor was CMV seropositive and was included in the group of 300 or so seropositive cohort members. Each donor provided a peripheral blood sample, and peripheral blood mononuclear cells were used for TCR beta sequencing. The Qiagen DNeasy Blood Extraction Kit was used to extract genomic DNA from the blood cell samples. In the case of this clone: It lacks a known antigen. No quality values exist for individual bases; no much larger clone is one base distant.

Sequenced input: PBMCs. The sequence derives from a woman between 25 and 40 years old in good health and CMV-seropositive. The chain links TRBV4-1 with TRBJ1-2; the D segment could be TRBD1, given 6 matching bases. CDR3 reads: CASSLTGGNYGYTF. The sequence in DNA is TGCGCCAGCAGCCTGACAGGAGGTAACTATGGCTACACCTTC.